This TCR beta chain stems from a study of cytomegalovirus exposure and HLA in healthy donors. In the study overall: Falling in the Caucasian-associated ancestry cluster were approximately 84% of some 400 genotyped donors.

This clone has a count of ten or more. Its antigen is unknown. The study, taken as a whole, reports: A later analysis linked a missense variant in DCLRE1C to the trimming of TCR beta V and J genes. There were around 160 TCR beta chains listed as cytomegalovirus-associated. Highest at DRB1 and lowest at HLA-C, TCR association rates differed among HLA loci in a later analysis.

CDR3 length equals 14 residues. Trimming removed 4 bases from V and 3 bases from J; junction bases left unmatched: 5. Germline CDR1 is MGHDK and CDR2 is SYGVNS. PCR was performed using 60 Vbeta and 13 Jbeta primers. Profiling relied on immunoSEQ multiplex PCR, and the TCRdb table lists in-frame clones only, not all of them. The sample consists of about 120,000 clones, 70% to 80% of them appearing once. Sequencing was done on a sample of PBMCs. The chain combines TRBV25-1 with TRBJ1-2, with 7 positions matching TRBD1. The receptor was isolated from a man between 40 and 49 years old in good health and CMV-seropositive. CDR3 amino acids: CASSGDRVHYGYTF. The CDR3 nucleotides are TGTGCCAGCAGTGGAGACAGGGTACACTATGGCTACACCTTC.